These T cell receptor beta chains were read from a single sample in a study of shared T cell receptors in the human thymus. Data came from immunoSEQ multiplex PCR; TCRdb stores just in-frame clones and leaves some out. Of about 610,000 clones detected, approximately 88% appear once; the ten largest clones hold 0.01%. The sample was also reused in another study, on human thymus T cells.

Sequencing was carried out using thymocytes. Every receptor here comes from a boy younger than two with a congenital heart defect. Both conserved end residues are trimmed from each CDR3. The D gene is left open where the match is weak.

TRBJ2-3 TRBV4-3 TRBD2 ASSRWGLAGEPPTDTQY
TRBJ2-7 TRBV10-3 TRBD1 AIRPGQGVNEQY
TRBJ2-7 TRBV28 TRBD2 ASLKQREQTYEQY
TRBJ2-5 TRBV21-1 - ASSKKGTSGRATETQY
TRBJ2-1 TRBV28 - ASSLYSYNEQF
TRBJ2-7 TRBV18 TRBD2 ASSPGWAGAPSYEQY
TRBJ2-2 TRBV5-1 - ASSLRAPTGELF
TRBJ2-3 TRBV5-1 - ASSLRGRVYFDTQY
TRBJ2-4 TRBV30 - AWSVRFERARNIQY
TRBJ2-5 TRBV4-1 TRBD2 ASSQPLGGETQY
TRBJ2-5 TRBV4-2 - ASSQERAEETQY
TRBJ2-3 TRBV6-1 TRBD2 ASYSGSSDTQY
TRBJ2-1 TRBV2 TRBD2 ASSPSGRGDNEQF
TRBJ2-3 TRBV4-3 TRBD2 ASSHAFLSGGVADTQY
TRBJ2-7 TRBV5-4 - ASSLIGDSDRDQGEQY
TRBJ2-1 TRBV6-6 TRBD1 ASSTGTGVNEQF
TRBJ1-2 TRBV11-2 TRBD1 ASSLQQGLYGYT
TRBJ2-3 TRBV9 - ASSASADTQY
TRBJ2-7 TRBV27 TRBD2 ASSLYGLAGSSYEQY
TRBJ2-7 TRBV5-4 - ASSGGTYEQY
TRBJ1-2 TRBV2 - ASVLTVRNYGYT
TRBJ2-7 TRBV11-1 TRBD2 ASSTLGLAEGERY
TRBJ1-5 TRBV27 TRBD1 ASGVGTVSNQPQH
TRBJ2-1 TRBV30 TRBD2 AWSHTPSGRCNEQF
TRBJ2-2 TRBV19 TRBD2 ASIPGGTRPGWGELF
TRBJ2-7 TRBV6-1 - ASSGAPGSSYEQY
TRBJ1-1 TRBV7-9 TRBD1 ASSVQGPPLNTEAF
TRBJ2-1 TRBV11-2 - ASSAAGNNEQF
TRBJ2-1 TRBV6-4 TRBD2 ASSDRDYDGWGYNEQF
TRBJ2-1 TRBV4-3 TRBD1 ASSQGPLRDRVGNEQF
TRBJ2-3 TRBV5-1 - ASSLGLAGPWSQY
TRBJ2-7 TRBV18 TRBD1 ASSGTGDLWGY
TRBJ2-1 TRBV14 - ASSQDQSIRWAMVNEQF
TRBJ2-3 TRBV4-1 TRBD2 ASSQERTSGTPRGTDTQY
TRBJ2-4 TRBV15 TRBD1 ATSRDLGQGADIQY